The 13 T cell receptor beta chains below come from one sample, sequenced in a study of blood T cell repertoires in COVID-19. The protocol was immunoSEQ multiplex PCR, while the TCRdb copy is restricted to in-frame clones and leaves out a portion. The repertoire holds about 350,000 clones, roughly 87% seen once, with around 3.9% in the top ten. The sequencing sample was made of peripheral blood. These receptors all stem from a woman aged 60-70 years with COVID-19, enrolled during active disease.

Worth noting for this clone: At one end the junction does not follow the germline gene, possibly because of a read error. The chain links TRBV15 to TRBJ1-4, with 7 bases aligning to TRBD1. Germline V gene data show CDR1 as LNHNV and CDR2 as YYDKDF (reference sequence). CDR3 length equals 15 residues. In DNA, the CDR3 is TGTGCCACCAGCAGAAGGACAGGCCCTAACGAAAAACTGTTTTTT. Translation: CATSRRTGPNEKLFF.

The rearrangement uses TRBV7-9 and TRBJ2-3; TRBD2 agrees at 11 bases. Per germline, CDR1 SEHNR and CDR2 FQNEAQ (reference sequence). The ends lost 5 bases at V and 1 base at J; junction bases unmatched: 8. The CDR3 is 17 residues long. CDR3 in DNA: TGTGCCAGCAGCCTACGTACGACTAGCGGGGGCACAGATACGCAGTATTTT. Protein product: CASSLRTTSGGTDTQYF.

The chain uses TRBV30 and TRBJ1-1, with no clear D. Per germline, CDR1 GTSNPN and CDR2 SVGIG (reference sequence). The CDR3 has 11 amino acids. Trimming stripped 7 bases from V and 2 bases from J, with 8 bases between. CDR3 amino acids: CASGRNTEAFF. CDR3 sequence (DNA): TGTGCCTCTGGGAGAAACACTGAAGCTTTCTTT.

CDR3: CASTPRGGTGELFF. The CDR3 nucleotides read TGTGCCAGTACCCCCCGGGGGGGCACCGGGGAGCTGTTTTTT. The chain uses TRBV19 and TRBJ2-2; 8 nucleotides match TRBD2. The CDR3 sequence is 14 residues long. Germline-derived CDR1 and CDR2 are LNHDA and SQIVND (reference sequence). The V gene end was trimmed by 7 bases and the J gene end by 4 bases; junction bases not matched to a gene: 5.

The rearrangement joins TRBV7-2 to TRBJ1-4; 9 bases are a match to TRBD1. V was clipped by 3 bases and J by 8 bases; unmatched bases: 1. The CDR3 has 13 residues. Germline V lookup: CDR1 SGHTA, CDR2 FQGNSA. The CDR3 is CASSLDRGEKLFF. As DNA, the CDR3 is TGTGCCAGCAGCTTGGACAGGGGCGAAAAACTGTTTTTT.

J is TRBJ1-3 and V is TRBV6-5; D not resolved. CDR1 and CDR2 (germline): MNHEY, SVGAGI. Trimming shortened V by 6 bases and J by 3 bases, and 12 bases separated the two germline ends. There are 14 residues in the CDR3. Here the CDR3 reads CASSINPGGNTIYF. CDR3 DNA sequence: TGTGCCAGCAGCATTAATCCAGGTGGAAACACCATATATTTT.

As regards this clone: Other DNA sequences in the sample encode the same CDR3. The J gene is TRBJ2-2, the V gene TRBV6-6; TRBD1 matches 8 bases. V dropped 7 bases and J dropped 2; count of bases not matched to a gene: 3. CDR1 is MNHNY, CDR2 SVGAGI, per germline (reference sequence). The CDR3 consists of 14 residues. The CDR3 region is CASTGTGNTGELFF. In DNA, the CDR3 is TGTGCCAGCACAGGGACAGGCAACACCGGGGAGCTGTTTTTT.

The chain couples TRBV3-1 (or the pseudogene TRBV3-2) to TRBJ2-5; D gene unclear. The CDR3 is made up of 14 amino acids. The germline V and J ends were trimmed by 3 bases and 2 bases, with 10 bases remaining between them. Germline CDR1 is LGHDT and CDR2 is YNNKEL (reference sequence). CDR3: CASSQERRQETQYF. CDR3 coding DNA: TGTGCCAGCAGCCAGGAGAGACGGCAAGAGACCCAGTACTTC.

The chain is built from TRBV29-1 and TRBJ2-7; tentative D call: TRBD1 (7 bases). CDR1 is SQVTM, CDR2 ANQGSEA, per germline. CDR3 size: 13 residues. The ends were cut back, 6 bases at V and 1 base at J, with 13 bases in the middle. The CDR3 sequence: CSVRQGGSYEQYF. In DNA form, the CDR3 reads TGCAGCGTCCGCCAGGGGGGTTCCTACGAGCAGTACTTC.

V usage is TRBV27 and J usage is TRBJ1-2, with 10 positions matching TRBD1. The J segment lost 8 bases and the V segment lost 8 bases, leaving 8 bases of the junction unmatched. CDR1 MNHEY and CDR2 SMNVEV come from the germline V gene (reference sequence). CDR3 length: 13 amino acids. CDR3 residues: CASGLGQGVGYTF. The CDR3 DNA sequence: TGTGCCAGCGGGTTAGGACAGGGGGTCGGCTACACCTTC.

The CDR3 coding sequence is TGTGCCAGCAGTCTCTCAACTAGCGGGGGGGCATCTTCCTACGAGCAGTACTTC. Translated, it gives CASSLSTSGGASSYEQYF. V usage is TRBV3-1 (or the pseudogene TRBV3-2) and J usage is TRBJ2-7, with 13 bases identical to TRBD2. Trimming cost V 6 bases and J 1 base; bases outside gene matches: 12. The germline V gene has CDR1 LGHDT and CDR2 YNNKEL (reference sequence). The length of the CDR3 is 18 residues.

The rearrangement uses TRBV30 and TRBJ2-3, with D maybe TRBD1 (6 bases). This CDR3 contains 13 residues. V lost 6 bases, J lost 0 bases, and 10 bases lay in between. Germline V gene sequence: CDR1 GTSNPN, CDR2 SVGIG (reference sequence). DNA for the CDR3: TGTGCCTGTAGACAGGCCAGCACAGATACGCAGTATTTT. Its translation: CACRQASTDTQYF.

On this clone itself: At one end the junction does not follow the germline gene, possibly because of a read error. The rearrangement links TRBV7-3 to TRBJ1-6; D unclear. CDR1 is SGHTA, CDR2 FQGTGA, per germline. The CDR3 runs to 12 residues. This chain's CDR3 is CASSSYNSPLHF. The DNA of the CDR3 is TGTGCCAGCAGCTCCTACAATTCACCCCTCCACTTT.